This T cell receptor beta chain was identified in a study of shared clonotypes between healthy human individuals. Study context: A couple of women and three men aged 18 to 49 made up the donors. For every donor, three CD4 naive, three CD4 memory, two CD8 naive and one CD8 memory plates were used.

A note on this clone: Its antigen remains unknown.

This CDR3 spans 17 amino acids. Germline V gives CDR1 LGHNT, CDR2 FRNRAP. The V gene end was trimmed by 0 bases and the J gene end by 3 bases; junction bases not matched to a gene: 5. Study-wide findings and caveats: Incomplete sequencing of sorted subsets was indicated by rarefaction despite large depth.

Replicate PCRs run on sorted subsets employed approximately 200 ng DNA, approximately 30,000 T cell genomes. The repertoire was sequenced with immunoSEQ multiplex PCR; TCRdb's copy has only in-frame clones and lacks some. Among 2 million to 3 million clones, 80% to 95% were seen once, and the ten largest hold around 0.4%. Material for sequencing was naive CD4+ T cells from PBMCs. The sample's subset: CD45RA+ positively selected. The receptor was isolated from a man between 18 and 35 years old in good health. Some clones in this sample may be carry-over from other donors' samples. J is TRBJ2-3 and V is TRBV12-5; TRBD2 aligns across 11 bases. The CDR3 sequence is CASGLVLAGDGTDTQYF. CDR3 in DNA: TGTGCTAGTGGTTTGGTACTAGCGGGAGATGGTACAGATACGCAGTATTTT.